The entry below gives a single TCR beta chain sequence along with its context. Antigen: not known. This sample stems from a study of OX40 agonist ivuxolimab in advanced cancers. The overall study: One hepatocellular carcinoma and a couple of cutaneous melanoma patients partially responded. Findings and caveats of the study: Mean expanded clone counts were higher in CD8+ than CD4+ T cells. Expansion of clones was among the lowest in partial responders at 0.1-3.0 mg/kg.

If patients had autoimmune disease history or systemic immunosuppression, they were excluded. TCRdb's copy holds only in-frame clones and misses some; the assay was immunoSEQ multiplex PCR. The table lists tens of thousands of clones, roughly 85% of them singletons. The V gene lost 4 bases and the J gene lost 0 bases, with 12 bases spanning the gap. The CDR3 is 15 amino acids. Germline lookup yields CDR1 LGHNA and CDR2 YSLEER. Specimen: CD4+ or CD8+ T cells sorted from blood, collected in a trial of the OX40 agonist ivuxolimab. The sequence derives from an adult with an advanced solid tumor such as melanoma, head and neck, liver or kidney cancer. The chain uses TRBV4-3 and TRBJ1-1; D is uncertain. The CDR3: CASSPSVTMNTEAFF. CDR3 sequence (DNA): TGCGCCAGCAGCCCCTCGGTAACGATGAACACTGAAGCTTTCTTT.